The rows below give T cell receptor beta chains drawn from one sample of a study of blood T cells in healthy people across ages. TCRdb used MiXCR to reprocess the 5' RACE reads, holding one entry per CDR3 protein. The table has 1.8 million or so distinct CDR3 sequences, approximately 40% seen once. Specimen: blood. The origin of the receptors is a human donor in good health. CDR3s include the opening cysteine and the closing phenylalanine or tryptophan. Each record gives: J gene, V gene, D gene, clone size, CDR3 protein, CDR3 DNA. The D gene is left open where the match is weak. Size tells how often a clone was seen (once, few, many) or the class of an expanded clone, and some rows leave it out.

TRBJ2-1 TRBV28 NA NA CASNHYTGTNEQFF TGTGCCAGCAACCATTACACAGGGACGAATGAGCAGTTCTTC
TRBJ1-5 TRBV20-1 NA NA CSASRLLNSNQPQHF TGCAGTGCTAGCCGACTCCTTAATAGCAATCAGCCCCAGCATTTT
TRBJ1-4 TRBV20-1 NA NA CSASPGTLPRSNEKLFF TGCAGTGCTAGTCCCGGCACCCTTCCCCGGTCTAATGAAAAACTGTTTTTT
TRBJ1-1 TRBV6-2/TRBV6-3 NA NA CASSNLLVNTEAFF TGTGCCAGCAGCAACCTATTAGTGAACACTGAAGCTTTCTTT
TRBJ2-5 TRBV4-3 TRBD2 NA CASSLRVRGAQETQYF TGCGCCAGCAGCCTCAGGGTGCGGGGGGCACAAGAGACCCAGTACTTC
TRBJ1-6 TRBV5-5 NA NA CASSLRLPHSPLHF TGTGCCAGCAGCTTGAGGCTTCCCCATTCACCCCTCCACTTT
TRBJ1-2 TRBV12-5 NA NA CASGPFGKGGYTF TGTGCTAGTGGTCCGTTCGGGAAAGGTGGCTACACCTTC
TRBJ2-1 TRBV14 TRBD1 NA CASSLRTGLNEQFF TGTGCCAGCAGCCTTCGGACAGGCCTCAATGAGCAGTTCTTC
TRBJ2-1 TRBV5-6 NA NA CASSPLWGASDSYNEQFF TGTGCCAGCAGCCCCCTATGGGGGGCTTCGGACTCCTACAATGAGCAGTTCTTC
TRBJ1-2 TRBV5-5 TRBD1 NA CASSPQGQAYGYTF TGTGCCAGCAGCCCACAGGGACAGGCCTATGGCTACACCTTC
TRBJ2-5 TRBV7-9 TRBD1 NA CASSPGQIEETQYF TGTGCCAGCAGCCCGGGACAGATAGAAGAGACCCAGTACTTC
TRBJ1-5 TRBV7-6 NA NA CASSLGPRNQPQHF TGTGCCAGCAGCTTAGGGCCGCGCAATCAGCCCCAGCATTTT
TRBJ2-7 TRBV12-3/TRBV12-4 TRBD1 NA CASSSGTGLNYEQYF TGTGCCAGCAGTTCCGGGACAGGATTAAACTACGAGCAGTACTTC
TRBJ2-7 TRBV12-3/TRBV12-4 NA few CASTRETPYEQYF TGTGCCAGCACCCGAGAAACCCCCTACGAGCAGTACTTC
TRBJ2-7 TRBV20-1 NA NA CSARDFPETYEQYF TGCAGTGCTAGAGATTTTCCGGAAACCTACGAGCAGTACTTC
TRBJ2-1 TRBV7-2 NA NA CASSLTFDSYNEQFF TGTGCCAGCAGCCTAACATTCGACTCCTACAATGAGCAGTTCTTC
TRBJ2-5 TRBV6-6 NA once CASSSRGQPRRGQYF TGTGCCAGCAGTTCCAGGGGGCAGCCCCGGCGGGGGCAGTACTTC
TRBJ2-3 TRBV5-1 NA NA CASSLAVGGGERDTQYF TGCGCCAGCAGCTTGGCGGTTGGTGGCGGGGAGAGAGATACGCAGTATTTT
TRBJ2-3 TRBV29-1 NA NA CSVGTTSTTDTQYF TGCAGCGTTGGGACTACTTCTACAACAGATACGCAGTATTTT
TRBJ2-2 TRBV24-1 NA NA CATSATMGSPNTGELFF TGTGCCACCAGTGCAACTATGGGGTCCCCCAACACCGGGGAGCTGTTTTTT
TRBJ1-5 TRBV20-1 NA NA CSAPWPAGLAEDQPQHF TGCAGTGCGCCGTGGCCTGCGGGATTAGCAGAGGATCAGCCCCAGCATTTT
TRBJ2-3 TRBV7-2 NA NA CASSPRALSTDTQYF TGTGCCAGCAGCCCCCGGGCCCTTAGCACAGATACGCAGTATTTT
TRBJ2-2 TRBV20-1 NA few CSASVGRPGGTGELFF TGCAGTGCTAGTGTCGGACGACCCGGCGGCACCGGGGAGCTGTTTTTT
TRBJ1-6 TRBV7-2 TRBD1 NA CASSSRAGQGESPLHF TGTGCCAGCAGCTCTCGTGCTGGACAGGGGGAGTCACCCCTCCACTTT
TRBJ2-7 TRBV15 NA NA CATSPPGGLSSYEQYF TGTGCCACCAGCCCACCCGGTGGCTTGAGCTCCTACGAGCAGTACTTC
TRBJ1-2 TRBV29-1 NA NA CSVVGGGWYGYTF TGCAGCGTTGTAGGCGGGGGCTGGTATGGCTACACCTTC
TRBJ1-6 TRBV10-3 NA few CAISEGGQFYSPLHF TGTGCCATCAGTGAGGGCGGACAGTTTTATTCACCCCTCCACTTT
TRBJ2-7 TRBV7-3 TRBD2 few CASSKLAGDEQYF TGTGCCAGCAGCAAACTAGCGGGGGACGAGCAGTACTTC
TRBJ1-4 TRBV7-7 NA NA CASSPHRDRCLECEKLFF TGTGCCAGCAGTCCTCACAGGGATCGGTGCCTTGAATGTGAAAAACTGTTTTTT
TRBJ1-5 TRBV12-3/TRBV12-4 NA NA CASSSRDVGVGQPQHF TGTGCCAGCAGTTCCAGGGATGTGGGTGTTGGACAGCCCCAGCATTTT
TRBJ2-3 TRBV7-3 NA once CASSSHWAGAPTDTQYF TGTGCCAGCAGCTCACACTGGGCAGGGGCCCCCACAGATACGCAGTATTTT